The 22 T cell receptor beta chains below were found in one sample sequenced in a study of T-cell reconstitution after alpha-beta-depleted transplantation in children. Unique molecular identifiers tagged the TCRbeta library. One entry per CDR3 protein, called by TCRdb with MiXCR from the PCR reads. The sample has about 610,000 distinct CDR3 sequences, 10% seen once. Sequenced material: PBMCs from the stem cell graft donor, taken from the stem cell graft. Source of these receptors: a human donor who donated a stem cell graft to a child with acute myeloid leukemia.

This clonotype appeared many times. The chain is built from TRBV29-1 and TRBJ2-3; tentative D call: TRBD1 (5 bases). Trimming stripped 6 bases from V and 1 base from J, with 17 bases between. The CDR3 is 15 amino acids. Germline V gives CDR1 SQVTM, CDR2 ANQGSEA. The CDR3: CSVAPGQPGTDTQYF. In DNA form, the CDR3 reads TGCAGCGTGGCCCCAGGGCAACCGGGCACAGATACGCAGTATTTT.

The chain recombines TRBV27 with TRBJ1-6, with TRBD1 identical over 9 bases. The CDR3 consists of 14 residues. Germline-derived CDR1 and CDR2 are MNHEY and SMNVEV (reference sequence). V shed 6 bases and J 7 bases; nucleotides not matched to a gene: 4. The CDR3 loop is CASRVGTGNSPLHF. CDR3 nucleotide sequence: TGTGCCAGCAGGGTTGGGACAGGGAATTCACCCCTCCACTTT.

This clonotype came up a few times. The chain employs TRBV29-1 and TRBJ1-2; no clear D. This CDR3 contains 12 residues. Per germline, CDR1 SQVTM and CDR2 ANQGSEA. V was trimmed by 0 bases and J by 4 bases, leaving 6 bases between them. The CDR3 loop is CSVEERSYGYTF. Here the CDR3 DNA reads TGCAGCGTTGAAGAGCGCTCCTATGGCTACACCTTC.

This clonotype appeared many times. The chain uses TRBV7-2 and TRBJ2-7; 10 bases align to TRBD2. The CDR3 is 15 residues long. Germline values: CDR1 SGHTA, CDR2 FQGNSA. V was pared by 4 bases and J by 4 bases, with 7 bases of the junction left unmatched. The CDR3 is CASSSQAGGEYEQYF. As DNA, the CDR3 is TGTGCCAGCAGCTCCCAAGCGGGAGGGGAATACGAGCAGTACTTC.

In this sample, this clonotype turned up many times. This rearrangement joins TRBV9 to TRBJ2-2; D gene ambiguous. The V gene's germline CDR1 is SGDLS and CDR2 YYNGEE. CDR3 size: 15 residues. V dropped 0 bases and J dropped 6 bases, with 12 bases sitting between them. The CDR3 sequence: CASSVVLGLPGELFF. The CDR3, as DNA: TGTGCCAGCAGCGTAGTGCTAGGCCTCCCCGGGGAGCTGTTTTTT.

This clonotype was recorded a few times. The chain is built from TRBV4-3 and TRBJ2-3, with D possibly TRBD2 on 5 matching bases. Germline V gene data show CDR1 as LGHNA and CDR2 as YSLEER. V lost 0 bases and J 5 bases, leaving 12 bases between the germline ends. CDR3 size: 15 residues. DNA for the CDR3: TGCGCCAGCAGCCAAGATTCGGCGGGTTTAGATACGCAGTATTTT. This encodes CASSQDSAGLDTQYF.

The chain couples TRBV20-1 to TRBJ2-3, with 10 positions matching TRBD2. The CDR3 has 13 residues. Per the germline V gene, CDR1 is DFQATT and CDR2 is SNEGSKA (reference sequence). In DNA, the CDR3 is TGCAGCACTAGCGGGATTAGCACAGATACGCAGTATTTT. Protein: CSTSGISTDTQYF.

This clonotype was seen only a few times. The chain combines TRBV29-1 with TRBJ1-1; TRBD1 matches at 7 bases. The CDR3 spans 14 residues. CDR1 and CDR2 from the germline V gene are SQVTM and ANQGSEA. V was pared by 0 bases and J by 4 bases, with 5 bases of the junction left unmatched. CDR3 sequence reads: CSVEDGGTATEAFF. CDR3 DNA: TGCAGCGTTGAAGATGGGGGGACAGCCACTGAAGCTTTCTTT.

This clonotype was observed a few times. DNA of the CDR3: TGTGCCAGCAGTTACCCTGGCAGGGCAACCTACGAGCAGTACTTC. Translating it yields CASSYPGRATYEQYF. J is TRBJ2-7 and V is TRBV6-5, with D possibly TRBD1 on 5 matching bases. The CDR3 covers 15 residues. Trimming took 2 bases from V and 2 from J, leaving 13 bases between them. CDR1 and CDR2 (germline): MNHEY, SVGAGI.

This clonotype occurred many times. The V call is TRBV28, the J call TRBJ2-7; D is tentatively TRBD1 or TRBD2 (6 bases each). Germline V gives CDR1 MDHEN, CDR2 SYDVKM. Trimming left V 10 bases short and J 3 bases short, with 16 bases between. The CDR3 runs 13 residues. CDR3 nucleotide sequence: TGTGCCACCCTCGGGGGCGGATTCTACGAGCAGTACTTC. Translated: CATLGGGFYEQYF.

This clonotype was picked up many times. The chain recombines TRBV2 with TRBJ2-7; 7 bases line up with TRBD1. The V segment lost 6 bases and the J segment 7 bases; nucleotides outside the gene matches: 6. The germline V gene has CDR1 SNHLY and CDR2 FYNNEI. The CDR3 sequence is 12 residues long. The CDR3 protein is CASRSTGWEQYF. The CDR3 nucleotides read TGTGCCAGCAGGTCGACAGGGTGGGAGCAGTACTTC.

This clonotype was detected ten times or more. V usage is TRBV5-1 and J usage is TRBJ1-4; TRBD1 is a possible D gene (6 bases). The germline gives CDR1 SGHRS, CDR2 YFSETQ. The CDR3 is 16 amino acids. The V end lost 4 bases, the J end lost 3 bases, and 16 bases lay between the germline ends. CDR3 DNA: TGCGCCAGCAGCATCGTAGGAGGGACACCTAATGAAAAACTGTTTTTT. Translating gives CASSIVGGTPNEKLFF. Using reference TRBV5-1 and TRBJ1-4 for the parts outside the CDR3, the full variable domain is KAGVTQTPRYLIKTRGQQVTLSCSPISGHRSVSWYQQTPGQGLQFLFEYFSETQRNKGNFPGRFSGRQFSNSRSEMNVSTLELGDSALYLCASSIVGGTPNEKLFFGSGTQLSVL.

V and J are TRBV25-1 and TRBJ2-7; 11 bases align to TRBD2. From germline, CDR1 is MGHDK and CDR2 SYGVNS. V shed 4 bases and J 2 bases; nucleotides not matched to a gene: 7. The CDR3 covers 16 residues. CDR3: CASSGGTSGIPYEQYF. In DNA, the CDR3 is TGTGCCAGCAGTGGGGGGACTAGCGGAATACCCTACGAGCAGTACTTC.

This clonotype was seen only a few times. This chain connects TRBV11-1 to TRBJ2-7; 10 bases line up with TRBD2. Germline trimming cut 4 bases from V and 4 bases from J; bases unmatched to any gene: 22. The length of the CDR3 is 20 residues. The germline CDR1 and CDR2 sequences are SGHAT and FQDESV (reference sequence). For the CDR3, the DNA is TGTGCCAGCAGCTCCACATATAGCGGGAGGTTCCAACTTCTAAATTACGAGCAGTACTTC. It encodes CASSSTYSGRFQLLNYEQYF.

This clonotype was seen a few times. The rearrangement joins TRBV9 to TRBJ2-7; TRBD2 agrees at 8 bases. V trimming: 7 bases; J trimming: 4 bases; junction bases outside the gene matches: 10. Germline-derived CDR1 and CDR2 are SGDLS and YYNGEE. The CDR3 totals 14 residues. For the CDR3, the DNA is TGTGCCAGCCCTCTAAGTCGGGGGGGGTACGAGCAGTACTTC. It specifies CASPLSRGGYEQYF.

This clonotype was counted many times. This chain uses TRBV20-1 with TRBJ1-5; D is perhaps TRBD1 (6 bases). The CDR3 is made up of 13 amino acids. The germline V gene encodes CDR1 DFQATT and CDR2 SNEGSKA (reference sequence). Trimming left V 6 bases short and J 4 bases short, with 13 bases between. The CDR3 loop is CSAILQGNQPQHF. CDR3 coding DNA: TGCAGTGCGATTCTACAGGGTAATCAGCCCCAGCATTTT.

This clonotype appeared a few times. The CDR3 nucleotides are TGTGCCAGCAGCCCCAGACCGGGACTAGCGGGAGCTTACGAGCAGTACTTC. It translates to CASSPRPGLAGAYEQYF. The V gene is TRBV28, the J gene TRBJ2-7; 14 bases agree with TRBD2. Trimming cost V 6 bases and J 4 bases; bases outside gene matches: 11. The CDR3 is 17 amino acids. Germline V CDR1 and CDR2: MDHEN, SYDVKM.

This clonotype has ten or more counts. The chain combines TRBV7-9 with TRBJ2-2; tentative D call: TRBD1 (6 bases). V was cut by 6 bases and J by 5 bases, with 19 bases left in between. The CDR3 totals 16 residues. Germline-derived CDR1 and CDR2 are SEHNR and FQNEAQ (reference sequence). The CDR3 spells CASSPQGTLRTGELFF. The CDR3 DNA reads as TGTGCCAGCAGTCCCCAGGGGACCCTCAGAACCGGGGAGCTGTTTTTT.

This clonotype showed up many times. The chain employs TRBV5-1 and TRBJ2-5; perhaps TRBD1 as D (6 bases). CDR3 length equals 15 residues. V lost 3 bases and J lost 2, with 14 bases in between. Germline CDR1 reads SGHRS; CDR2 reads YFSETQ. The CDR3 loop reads CASSWQTGLQETQYF. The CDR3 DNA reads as TGCGCCAGCAGCTGGCAAACAGGGCTTCAAGAGACCCAGTACTTC.

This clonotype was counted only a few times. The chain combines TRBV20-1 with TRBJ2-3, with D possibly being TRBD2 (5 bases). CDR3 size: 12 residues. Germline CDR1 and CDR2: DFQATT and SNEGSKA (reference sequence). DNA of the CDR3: TGCAGCGAGGGAGATGGCACAGATACGCAGTATTTT. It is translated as CSEGDGTDTQYF.

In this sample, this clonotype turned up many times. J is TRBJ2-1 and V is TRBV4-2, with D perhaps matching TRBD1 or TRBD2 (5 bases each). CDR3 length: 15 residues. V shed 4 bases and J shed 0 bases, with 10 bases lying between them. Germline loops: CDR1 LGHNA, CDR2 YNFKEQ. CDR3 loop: CASSRDGYSYNEQFF. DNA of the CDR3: TGTGCCAGCAGCCGGGACGGATACTCCTACAATGAGCAGTTCTTC.

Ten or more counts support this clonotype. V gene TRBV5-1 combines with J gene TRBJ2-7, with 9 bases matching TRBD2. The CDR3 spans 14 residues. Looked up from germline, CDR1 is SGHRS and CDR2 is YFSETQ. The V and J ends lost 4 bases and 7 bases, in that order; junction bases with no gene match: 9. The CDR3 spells CASSHSGSSGEQYF. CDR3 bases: TGCGCCAGCAGCCATAGCGGGAGTTCGGGGGAGCAGTACTTC.